This T cell receptor (beta chain) came from a study of PD-L1 blockade in urothelial cancer. Overall study context: Patients initiated atezolizumab at some point between 2014 and 2015 at 1,200 mg intravenously every 3 weeks.

The ends were cut back, 4 bases at V and 3 bases at J, with 13 bases in the middle. In germline, CDR1 is MNHEY, CDR2 SVGAGI. This CDR3 has 15 residues. The time point here: pretreatment peripheral blood. This table comes from immunoSEQ multiplex PCR, and its TCRdb copy is limited to in-frame clones, with some not included. This table has 30,000 to 40,000 clones, just under 85% appearing once. This receptor was taken from a man aged 80 or over with urothelial cancer. The chain carries TRBV6-5 and TRBJ2-1, with D possibly being TRBD1 (6 bases). This specimen consisted of PBMCs, obtained around atezolizumab (anti-PD-L1) treatment. This CDR3 reads CASSWKGENYNEQFF. The CDR3 region has the DNA TGTGCCAGCAGTTGGAAGGGGGAGAACTACAATGAGCAGTTCTTC.